This T cell receptor beta chain stems from a study of blood T cell repertoires in COVID-19 (dated by TCRdb to 2019 to 2021). Some background on the complete study: The collaborator samples originated in the United States, Italy and Spain and spanned the acute and convalescent phases of COVID-19. The material from the prospective study consisted of cDNA or gDNA derived from T cells, B-cell-depleted T cells, or PBMCs. Subjects who had been exposed to COVID-19, were actively infected with it, or had recovered from it provided the deeply sampled blood TCRbeta repertoires that made up the dataset. A freely available public database, intended as a resource for researchers studying the immune response to SARS-CoV-2, is where the repertoires were released. The samples were drawn from the first 160 participants of the ongoing ImmuneRACE study and from 950 to 1,500 subjects provided by 6 global collaborators. Sample metadata almost always included a de-identified subject ID, COVID-19 status, age in years and sex. Where available, HLA class I and class II types were obtained from metadata supplied by the sample provider rather than from assay-based typing. What the work shows at the level of the full study, not this receptor alone: How much clinical and demographic metadata was included differed by source and by participant, and the metadata was provided uncurated.

CDR1 LNHDA and CDR2 SQIVND are derived from the germline V gene (reference sequence). The CDR3, cysteine through phenylalanine, is 19 amino acids long. Only CDR3 DNA remains: 57 bases, in frame from the first base. Clipping removes 1 base from V and 3 bases from J, with 13 as the unmatched junction base count. TCRbeta CDR3 regions were amplified from genomic DNA by means of the immunoSEQ Assay, a bias-controlled multiplex PCR. In the original analysis: The number of nucleated cells in each sample was estimated by amplification of reference gene primers within the assay. Sequence reads were collapsed and filtered to measure the absolute abundance of every unique TCRbeta CDR3 rearrangement. For each sample, productive Simpson clonality was calculated as the square root of Simpson's diversity index across productive rearrangements. What TCRdb holds here is the immuneACCESS table cut down to in-frame rearrangements. Part of the clones is not present; checked against another copy, under half of the missing clones reflect an unresolved V gene, and the others are unexplained. V and J calls and clone size are copied from that table; D and trimming were computed from the DNA. Here the sample has about 250,000 clones; more than 70% occur a single time. The top ten clonotypes cover approximately 5% of the sample.

One collaborating source in Seattle enrolled patients during active infection and followed them longitudinally through the course of disease. The collaborating institutions used their own protocols to collect whole blood in K2EDTA tubes. For TCRbeta analysis, collaborators shipped samples in one of three forms: frozen whole blood, isolated PBMCs, or DNA extracted from either of those sample types. With regard to this clone: Its cognate antigen has yet to be identified. No much larger clonotype is one base removed from it; base qualities were not supplied.

The TCR was taken from a woman older than 75 with COVID-19, enrolled during active disease. Source material: peripheral blood. In this chain, TRBV19 is recombined with TRBJ1-5; 9 middle bases align to TRBD1. CDR3 reads: CASSIGRTGVASLNQPQHF. The DNA is as follows: TGTGCCAGTAGTATAGGAAGGACAGGGGTTGCCTCCCTCAATCAGCCCCAGCATTTT.